Shown below are 3 T cell receptor beta chains from a single sample sequenced in a study of blood T cell repertoires in COVID-19. Here immunoSEQ multiplex PCR was the method, and the copy in TCRdb shows in-frame clones only, minus some. The sample holds tens of thousands of clones; roughly 90% are singletons and the top ten take roughly 2.6%. Sequences were obtained from peripheral blood. These receptor sequences come from a man in his fifties or sixties with COVID-19, enrolled during active disease.

This sequence joins TRBV2 and TRBJ1-6, with 8 nucleotides matching TRBD1. CDR1 and CDR2 from the germline V gene are SNHLY and FYNNEI. V was clipped by 7 bases and J by 7 bases; unmatched bases: 6. This CDR3 has 14 amino acids. The CDR3 DNA follows: TGTGCCAGCAACCCTAACAGGGGGAATTCACCCCTCCACTTT. Encoded protein: CASNPNRGNSPLHF.

The chain carries TRBV6-5 and TRBJ1-1; 7 nucleotides agree with TRBD1. CDR3 length: 13 amino acids. Germline V gene lookup returns CDR1 MNHEY and CDR2 SVGAGI. V shed 10 bases, J shed 5 bases, and the junction held 10 bases outside the gene matches. Here the CDR3 reads CATSTGVVTEAFF. The CDR3 DNA sequence: TGTGCCACCTCTACAGGGGTTGTAACTGAAGCTTTCTTT.

The rearrangement uses TRBV7-9 and TRBJ1-1; TRBD1 might be the D (5 bases). V lost 5 bases to trimming and J lost 1 base, with 8 bases between them. In germline, CDR1 is SEHNR, CDR2 FQNEAQ (reference sequence). This CDR3 spans 13 amino acids. The CDR3 DNA sequence: TGTGCCAGCAGCCCTACAGGGAACACTGAAGCTTTCTTT. Protein sequence: CASSPTGNTEAFF.